This TCR beta chain appears in the sequencing data of a study of early T cells in non-severe SARS-CoV-2 infection. The V end lost 5 bases, the J end lost 2 bases, and 12 bases lay between the germline ends. CDR3 length: 15 amino acids. Germline CDR1 SGHAT, CDR2 FQNNGV. This clonotype was seen repeatedly, ten times or more. TCRdb re-derived calls from the 5' RACE reads in MiXCR, one entry per CDR3 protein. In the table there are approximately 76,000 distinct CDR3 sequences, over 12% of which are singletons. The material sequenced was whole blood. This clonotype was obtained from an adult who was a healthcare worker with PCR-confirmed SARS-CoV-2 infection or an uninfected control (not recorded which). This chain uses TRBV11-2 with TRBJ1-4; TRBD1 might be the D (6 bases). CDR3: CASSPRGSTNEKLFF. CDR3 sequence (DNA): TGTGCCAGCAGCCCTAGGGGGTCTACTAATGAAAAACTGTTTTTT.